Described below is a single T cell receptor (beta chain) sequence and its context. Its target is not known. Breast cancer patients provided tissue from their axillary draining lymph nodes. CDR3 length: 14 residues. Trimming removed 2 bases at V and 12 bases at J, with 19 bases between. CDR1 and CDR2 (germline): SNHLY, FYNNEI. The data were taken from a study of breast tumors, draining lymph nodes, adjacent tissues. TCRdb used MiXCR to reprocess the multiplex PCR reads, holding one entry per CDR3 protein. Here the sample spans 200,000 to 250,000 distinct CDR3 sequences, about 34% being singletons. Overall study results and limits: Data only fit, rather than demonstrated, lymph node origin of most tumor T cells.

The chain uses TRBV2 and TRBJ1-2; the D is unclear. This TCR came from a female donor with breast cancer. Some clones in this sample may be carry-over from other donors' samples. Sequencing used axillary lymph node tissue. CDR3 in amino acids: CASSETGPRRGHTF. For the CDR3, the DNA is TGTGCCAGCAGTGAAACCGGGCCGCGACGAGGCCACACCTTC.